Detailed here is one T cell receptor (beta chain). This entry is derived from a study of blood T cell repertoires in COVID-19. At the level of the study: Donors in the United States, Italy and Spain gave samples during acute or convalescent COVID-19.

The germline V gene has CDR1 SGHNT and CDR2 YENEEA. V shed 5 bases and J shed 8 bases, with 20 bases lying between them. The CDR3 is 15 residues long. The repertoire was sequenced with immunoSEQ multiplex PCR; TCRdb's copy has only in-frame clones and lacks some. The sample consists of about 36,000 clones, 60% to 85% of them appearing once. The J gene is TRBJ2-3, the V gene TRBV11-3; maybe TRBD2 (6 bases). This receptor was identified in a man aged 60 to 69 with active COVID-19. Specimen: peripheral blood. The CDR3 region is CASSASVQPSGTQYF. The CDR3 nucleotides are TGTGCCAGCAGCGCTAGCGTACAGCCTAGTGGTACGCAGTATTTT. Full variable domain (remainder filled in from reference TRBV11-3 and TRBJ2-3): EAGVVQSPRYKIIEKKQPVAFWCNPISGHNTLYWYLQNLGQGPELLIRYENEEAVDDSQLPKDRFSAERLKGVDSTLKIQPAELGDSAVYLCASSASVQPSGTQYFGPGTRLTVL.